The sequence of this TCR beta chain was determined in a study of PD-1 blockade in classical Hodgkin lymphoma. Whole-study findings and limits: Prior therapy or disease activity may underlie the repertoire differences, whose causes remain undefined.

Method: immunoSEQ multiplex PCR; TCRdb's copy keeps in-frame clones and lacks some. The sample carries roughly 40,000 clones, about two thirds recorded once. Each patient relapsed following autologous stem cell transplantation, and prior brentuximab vedotin exposure differed. A note on this clone: Its cognate antigen is unknown.

The material was peripheral blood mononuclear cells (PBMCs), obtained at baseline. The TCR was taken from a human donor with classical Hodgkin lymphoma.

Here the CDR3 DNA reads TGTGCCAGTAGTATTCTGGGGGATAATCAGCCCCAGCATTTT. This sequence encodes CASSILGDNQPQHF. The chain recombines TRBV19 with TRBJ1-5; TRBD1 is a possible D gene (5 bases). This CDR3 is built from 14 residues. Germline loops: CDR1 LNHDA, CDR2 SQIVND (reference sequence). V lost 3 bases to trimming and J lost 4 bases, with 10 bases between them.